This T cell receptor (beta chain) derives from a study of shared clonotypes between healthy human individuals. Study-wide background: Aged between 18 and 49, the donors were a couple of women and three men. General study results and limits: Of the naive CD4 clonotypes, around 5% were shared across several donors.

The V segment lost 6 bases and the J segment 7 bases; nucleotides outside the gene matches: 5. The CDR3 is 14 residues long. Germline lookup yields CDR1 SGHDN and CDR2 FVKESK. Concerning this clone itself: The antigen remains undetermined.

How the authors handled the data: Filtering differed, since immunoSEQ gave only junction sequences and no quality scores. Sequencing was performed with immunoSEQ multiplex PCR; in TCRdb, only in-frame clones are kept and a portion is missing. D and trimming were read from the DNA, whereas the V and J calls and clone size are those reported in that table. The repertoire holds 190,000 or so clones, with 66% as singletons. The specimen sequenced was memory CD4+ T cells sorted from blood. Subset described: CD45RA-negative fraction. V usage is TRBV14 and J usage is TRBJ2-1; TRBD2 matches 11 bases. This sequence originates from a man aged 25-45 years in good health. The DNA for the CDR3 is TGTGCCAGCAGAGTAGCGGGAGGGTTAAATGAGCAGTTCTTC. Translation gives CASRVAGGLNEQFF.